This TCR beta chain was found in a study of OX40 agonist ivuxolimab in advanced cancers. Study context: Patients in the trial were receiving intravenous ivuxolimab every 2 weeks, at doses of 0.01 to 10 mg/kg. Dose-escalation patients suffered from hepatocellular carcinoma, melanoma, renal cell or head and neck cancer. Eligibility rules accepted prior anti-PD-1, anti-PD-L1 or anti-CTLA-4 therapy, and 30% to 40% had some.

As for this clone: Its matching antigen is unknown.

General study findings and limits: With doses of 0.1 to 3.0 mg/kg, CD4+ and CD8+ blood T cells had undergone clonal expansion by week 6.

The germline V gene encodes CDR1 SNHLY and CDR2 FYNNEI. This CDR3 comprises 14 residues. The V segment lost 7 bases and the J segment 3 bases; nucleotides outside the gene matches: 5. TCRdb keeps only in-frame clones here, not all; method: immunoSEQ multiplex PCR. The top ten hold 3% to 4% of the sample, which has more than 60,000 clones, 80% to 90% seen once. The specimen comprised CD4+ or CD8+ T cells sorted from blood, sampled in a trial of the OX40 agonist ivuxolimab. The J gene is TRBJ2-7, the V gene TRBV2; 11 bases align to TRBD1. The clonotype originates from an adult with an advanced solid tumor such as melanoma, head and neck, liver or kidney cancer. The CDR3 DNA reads TGTGCCAGCATGCCGGGACAGGGGGACTACGAGCAGTACTTC. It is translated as CASMPGQGDYEQYF.